Below are 16 T cell receptor beta chains sequenced from a single sample in a study of blood T cell repertoires in COVID-19. Sequenced by immunoSEQ multiplex PCR; TCRdb stores in-frame clones only, minus some. The sample contains around 250,000 clones, around 90% of which appear only once. The specimen sequenced was PBMCs or T cells enriched from blood (not recorded which). The receptors here all came from a woman in her forties or fifties who had recovered from COVID-19.

This rearrangement joins TRBV5-1 to TRBJ2-1, with 10 positions matching TRBD2. This CDR3 region has 15 residues. The germline V gene has CDR1 SGHRS and CDR2 YFSETQ. Trimming cost V 4 bases and J 8 bases; bases outside gene matches: 9. CDR3 in amino acids: CASSPSGRALDEQFF. In DNA, the CDR3 is TGCGCCAGCAGCCCGAGCGGGAGGGCCCTCGATGAGCAGTTCTTC. The whole variable domain, filled in from reference TRBV5-1 and TRBJ2-1, reads KAGVTQTPRYLIKTRGQQVTLSCSPISGHRSVSWYQQTPGQGLQFLFEYFSETQRNKGNFPGRFSGRQFSNSRSEMNVSTLELGDSALYLCASSPSGRALDEQFFGPGTRLTVL.

The gene calls are TRBV10-1 and TRBJ1-2, with TRBD1 matching over 11 bases. Germline CDR1 reads WNHNN; CDR2 reads SYGVQD (reference sequence). Germline trimming cut 9 bases from V and 2 bases from J; bases unmatched to any gene: 11. This CDR3 region has 16 residues. The CDR3 DNA is TGCGCCAGGAACTCCGAGGACAGGGGGCTCAACTATGGCTACACCTTC. Translated: CARNSEDRGLNYGYTF.

The CDR3 DNA is TGTGCCAGCTCACCCCGGGACAGGACCTCTGGGGCCAACGTCCTGACTTTC. This encodes CASSPRDRTSGANVLTF. V usage is TRBV18 and J usage is TRBJ2-6, with 8 bases that match TRBD1. J lost 0 bases, V lost 3 bases, and 4 bases had no gene match. The CDR3 loop spans 17 amino acids. Germline CDR1 is KGHSH and CDR2 is LQKENI.

This chain uses TRBV6-6 with TRBJ2-7, with a tentative D call TRBD1 (6 bases). Germline V CDR1 and CDR2: MNHNY, SVGAGI (reference sequence). Deletions cut 5 bases from V and 3 bases from J, with 14 bases between. The length of the CDR3 is 14 residues. The CDR3, as DNA: TGTGCCAGCAGTCCGCGACAGGATATCTACGAGCAGTACTTC. This translates into CASSPRQDIYEQYF.

The V call is TRBV2, the J call TRBJ1-4, with D tentatively TRBD1 (6 bases). The ends were cut back, 8 bases at V and 8 bases at J, with 15 bases in the middle. The CDR3 loop spans 13 amino acids. Germline V gene lookup returns CDR1 SNHLY and CDR2 FYNNEI. The CDR3 sequence is CASGTGGAEKLFF. DNA of the CDR3: TGTGCCAGCGGAACGGGGGGGGCGGAAAAACTGTTTTTT.

This chain links TRBV28 with TRBJ2-7; 12 bases align to TRBD2. CDR1 is MDHEN and CDR2 is SYDVKM in the germline V gene. With V trimmed by 3 bases and J by 3 bases, 3 bases remained unmatched. The CDR3 covers 15 residues. CDR3 in amino acids: CASSFVTSGSYEQYF. CDR3 bases: TGTGCCAGCAGTTTCGTGACTAGCGGGAGCTACGAGCAGTACTTC.

The V call is TRBV18, the J call TRBJ2-2, with 7 bases matching TRBD1. From germline, CDR1 is KGHSH and CDR2 LQKENI. The V and J ends lost 1 base and 1 base, in that order; junction bases with no gene match: 3. This CDR3 has 16 amino acids. CDR3 residues: CASSPRGTENTGELFF. The CDR3 coding sequence is TGTGCCAGCTCACCACGGGGGACAGAGAACACCGGGGAGCTGTTTTTT.

The chain is built from TRBV28 and TRBJ2-7, with 8 nucleotides matching TRBD1. The CDR3 length is 13 residues. Germline values: CDR1 MDHEN, CDR2 SYDVKM. The ends lost 7 bases at V and 7 bases at J; junction bases unmatched: 9. DNA for the CDR3: TGTGCCAGCACCCGGACAGGGCCCCGAGAGCAGTACTTC. This sequence encodes CASTRTGPREQYF.

This chain links TRBV28 with TRBJ1-5; D is undetermined. CDR3 size: 14 residues. The ends were cut back, 5 bases at V and 3 bases at J, with 11 bases in the middle. The V gene's germline CDR1 is MDHEN and CDR2 SYDVKM. CDR3 loop: CASSARPPNQPQHF. In DNA, the CDR3 is TGTGCCAGCAGTGCCAGGCCCCCCAATCAGCCCCAGCATTTT. The complete variable domain, with remaining parts taken from reference TRBV28 and TRBJ1-5, reads DVKVTQSSRYLVKRTGEKVFLECVQDMDHENMFWYRQDPGLGLRLIYFSYDVKMKEKGDIPEGYSVSREKKERFSLILESASTNQTSMYLCASSARPPNQPQHFGDGTRLSIL.

In nucleotides, the CDR3 is TGTGCCAGCAGCTTAGAGCCAGGGTCGCGAGCTTTCTTT. Amino acid sequence: CASSLEPGSRAFF. This chain connects TRBV11-3 to TRBJ1-1; maybe TRBD1 (5 bases). The CDR3 length is 13 residues. CDR1 and CDR2 (germline): SGHNT, YENEEA. Trimming took 0 bases from V and 10 from J, leaving 12 bases between them.

The V gene is TRBV5-6, the J gene TRBJ2-7; 8 bases are shared with TRBD1. V dropped 4 bases and J dropped 3; count of bases not matched to a gene: 6. The germline CDR1 and CDR2 sequences are SGHDT and YYEEEE. This CDR3 contains 14 residues. The chain's CDR3 is CASSKGQVYYEQYF. The CDR3, as DNA: TGTGCCAGCAGCAAGGGACAGGTCTACTACGAGCAGTACTTC.

This chain uses TRBV7-2 with TRBJ1-6; 9 bases are shared with TRBD1. This CDR3 contains 14 residues. Germline-derived CDR1 and CDR2 are SGHTA and FQGNSA. J lost 7 bases, V lost 5 bases, and 3 bases had no gene match. The CDR3 nucleotides are TGTGCCAGCAGCGGAGGGACAGGGAATTCACCCCTCCACTTT. This translates into CASSGGTGNSPLHF.

The chain recombines TRBV6-2 or TRBV6-3 with TRBJ2-1; 8 bases match TRBD1. The CDR3 has 13 residues. V was pared by 5 bases and J by 6 bases, with 3 bases of the junction left unmatched. Germline V gives CDR1 MNHEY, CDR2 SVGEGT. DNA for the CDR3: TGTGCCAGCAGTACCACAGGGGGCAATGAGCAGTTCTTC. It encodes CASSTTGGNEQFF.

V is TRBV3-1 (or the pseudogene TRBV3-2) and J is TRBJ2-1; 9 bases are shared with TRBD2. The CDR3 has 16 amino acids. Germline values: CDR1 LGHDT, CDR2 YNNKEL (reference sequence). V lost 1 base and J lost 4; bases outside the gene matches: 5. CDR3 region: CASSQGGLAGYNEQFF. The DNA for the CDR3 is TGTGCCAGCAGCCAAGGGGGCCTAGCGGGGTACAATGAGCAGTTCTTC.

The chain links TRBV25-1 to TRBJ1-2; D perhaps matches TRBD1 (5 bases). Germline CDR1 is MGHDK and CDR2 is SYGVNS. V was pared by 8 bases and J by 10 bases, with 11 bases between. The CDR3 consists of 10 residues. The CDR3 DNA follows: TGTGCCAGCTGGAGGGGATCCTACACCTTC. Its protein product is CASWRGSYTF.

V and J are TRBV28 and TRBJ1-2, with 10 bases identical to TRBD1. This CDR3 comprises 15 residues. V was pared by 2 bases and J by 3 bases, with 3 bases of the junction left unmatched. Germline values: CDR1 MDHEN, CDR2 SYDVKM. CDR3: CASSLGTGVDYGYTF. As DNA, the CDR3 is TGTGCCAGCAGTTTAGGGACAGGGGTCGACTATGGCTACACCTTC.